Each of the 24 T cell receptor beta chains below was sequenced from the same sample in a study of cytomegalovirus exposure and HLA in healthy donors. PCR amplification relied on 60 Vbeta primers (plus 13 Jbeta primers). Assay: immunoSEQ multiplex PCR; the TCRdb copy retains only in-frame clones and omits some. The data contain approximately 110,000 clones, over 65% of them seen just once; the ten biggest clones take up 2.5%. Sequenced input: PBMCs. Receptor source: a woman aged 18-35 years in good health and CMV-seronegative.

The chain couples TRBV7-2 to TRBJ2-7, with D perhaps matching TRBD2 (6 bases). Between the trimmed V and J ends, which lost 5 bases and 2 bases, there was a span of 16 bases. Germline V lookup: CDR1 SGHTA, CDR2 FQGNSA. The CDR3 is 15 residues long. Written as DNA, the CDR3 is TGTGCCAGCAGCCCCGAGGCGGGGCCGCCCTACGAGCAGTACTTC. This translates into CASSPEAGPPYEQYF.

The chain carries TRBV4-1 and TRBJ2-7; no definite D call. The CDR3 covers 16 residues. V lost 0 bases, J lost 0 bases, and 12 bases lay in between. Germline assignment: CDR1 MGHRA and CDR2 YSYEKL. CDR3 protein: CASSQERVPTSYEQYF. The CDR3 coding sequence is TGCGCCAGCAGCCAAGAACGGGTGCCTACCTCCTACGAGCAGTACTTC.

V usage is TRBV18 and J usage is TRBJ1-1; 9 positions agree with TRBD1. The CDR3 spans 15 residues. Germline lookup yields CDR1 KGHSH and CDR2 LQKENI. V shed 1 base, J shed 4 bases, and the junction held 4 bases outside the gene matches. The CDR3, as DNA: TGTGCCAGCTCACCACGGACAGGGGCGATCACTGAAGCTTTCTTT. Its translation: CASSPRTGAITEAFF. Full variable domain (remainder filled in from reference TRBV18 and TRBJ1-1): NAGVMQNPRHLVRRRGQEARLRCSPMKGHSHVYWYRQLPEEGLKFMVYLQKENIIDESGMPKERFSAEFPKEGPSILRIQQVVRGDSAAYFCASSPRTGAITEAFFGQGTRLTVV.

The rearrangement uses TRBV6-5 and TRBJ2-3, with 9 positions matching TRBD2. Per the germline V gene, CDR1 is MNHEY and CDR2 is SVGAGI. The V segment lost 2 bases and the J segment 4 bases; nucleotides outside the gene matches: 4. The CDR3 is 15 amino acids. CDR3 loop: CASSYSGRRSDTQYF. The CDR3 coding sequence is TGTGCCAGCAGTTACAGCGGGAGGAGATCAGATACGCAGTATTTT.

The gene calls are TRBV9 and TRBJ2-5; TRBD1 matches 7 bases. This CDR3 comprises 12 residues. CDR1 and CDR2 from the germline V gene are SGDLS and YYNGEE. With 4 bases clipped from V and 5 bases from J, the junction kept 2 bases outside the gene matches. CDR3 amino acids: CASSSQGETQYF. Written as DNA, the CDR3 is TGTGCCAGCAGCTCACAGGGGGAGACCCAGTACTTC. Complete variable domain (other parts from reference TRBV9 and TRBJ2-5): DSGVTQTPKHLITATGQRVTLRCSPRSGDLSVYWYQQSLDQGLQFLIQYYNGEERAKGNILERFSAQQFPDLHSELNLSSLELGDSALYFCASSSQGETQYFGPGTRLLVL.

The CDR3 DNA reads TGTGCCACCACCGGCGGGTTCGGATACACTGAAGCTTTCTTT. Translating it yields CATTGGFGYTEAFF. This rearrangement joins TRBV15 to TRBJ1-1; D unresolved. The V end lost 7 bases, the J end lost 3 bases, and 15 bases lay between the germline ends. The CDR3 runs 14 residues. The germline V gene has CDR1 LNHNV and CDR2 YYDKDF (reference sequence).

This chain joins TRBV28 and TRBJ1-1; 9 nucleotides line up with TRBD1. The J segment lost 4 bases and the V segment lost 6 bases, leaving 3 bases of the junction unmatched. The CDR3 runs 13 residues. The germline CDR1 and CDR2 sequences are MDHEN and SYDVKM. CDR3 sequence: CASRDRGFTEAFF. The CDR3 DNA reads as TGTGCCAGCAGGGACAGGGGATTCACTGAAGCTTTCTTT.

Here the CDR3 DNA reads TGTGCCAGCAGCCTAGGTCCGGACAGGGAGTACAATGAGCAGTTCTTC. Encoded protein: CASSLGPDREYNEQFF. V gene TRBV5-4 combines with J gene TRBJ2-1, with 8 positions matching TRBD1. There are 16 residues in the CDR3. Germline trimming cut 4 bases from V and 4 bases from J; bases unmatched to any gene: 10. Per the germline V gene, CDR1 is SGHNT and CDR2 is YYREEE (reference sequence). Full variable domain (missing parts from reference TRBV5-4 and TRBJ2-1): ETGVTQSPTHLIKTRGQQVTLRCSSQSGHNTVSWYQQALGQGPQFIFQYYREEENGRGNFPPRFSGLQFPNYSSELNVNALELDDSALYLCASSLGPDREYNEQFFGPGTRLTVL.

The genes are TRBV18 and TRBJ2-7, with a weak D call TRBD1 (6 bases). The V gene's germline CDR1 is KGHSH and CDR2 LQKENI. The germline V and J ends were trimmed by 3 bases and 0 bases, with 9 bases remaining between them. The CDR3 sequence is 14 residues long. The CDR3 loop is CASSPSDSSYEQYF. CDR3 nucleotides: TGTGCCAGCTCACCGTCGGACAGCTCCTACGAGCAGTACTTC.

The CDR3 protein is CASSLWAYNEQFF. The CDR3 nucleotides read TGTGCCAGCAGCTTGTGGGCTTACAATGAGCAGTTCTTC. This rearrangement joins TRBV5-4 to TRBJ2-1; the D is unclear. Per the germline V gene, CDR1 is SGHNT and CDR2 is YYREEE (reference sequence). V lost 1 base, J lost 4 bases, and 6 bases lay in between. The CDR3 length is 13 residues.

CDR3 coding DNA: TGTGCCAGCAGTGACTCAGCGGGGGGGGCCACAGATACGCAGTATTTT. Encoded protein: CASSDSAGGATDTQYF. V usage is TRBV6-4 and J usage is TRBJ2-3; 10 bases map to TRBD2. V gave up 0 bases and J gave up 2 bases; unmatched junction bases: 2. The CDR3 covers 16 residues. Germline lookup yields CDR1 MRHNA and CDR2 SNTAGT.

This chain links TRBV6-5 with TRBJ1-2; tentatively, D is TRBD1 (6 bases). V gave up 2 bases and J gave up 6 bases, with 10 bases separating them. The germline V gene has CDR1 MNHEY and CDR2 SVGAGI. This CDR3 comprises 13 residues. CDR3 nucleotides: TGTGCCAGCAGTTACACCAGGGGTGATGGCTACACCTTC. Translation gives CASSYTRGDGYTF.

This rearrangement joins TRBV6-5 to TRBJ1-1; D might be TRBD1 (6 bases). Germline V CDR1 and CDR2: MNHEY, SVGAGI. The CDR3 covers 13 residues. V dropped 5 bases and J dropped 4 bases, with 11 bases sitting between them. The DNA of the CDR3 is TGTGCCAGCAGTACCTCAGGGGTCACTGAAGCTTTCTTT. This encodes CASSTSGVTEAFF.

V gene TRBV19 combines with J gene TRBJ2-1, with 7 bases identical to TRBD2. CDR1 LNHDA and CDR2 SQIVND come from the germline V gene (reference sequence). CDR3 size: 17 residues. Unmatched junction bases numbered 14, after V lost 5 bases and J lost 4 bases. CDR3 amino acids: CASSPGSGGDGYNEQFF. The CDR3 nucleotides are TGTGCCAGTAGTCCCGGGTCGGGGGGAGACGGGTACAATGAGCAGTTCTTC.

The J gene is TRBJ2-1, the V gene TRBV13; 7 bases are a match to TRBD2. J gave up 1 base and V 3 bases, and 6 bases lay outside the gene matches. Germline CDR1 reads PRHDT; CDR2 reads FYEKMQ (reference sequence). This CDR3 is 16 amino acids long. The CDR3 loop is CASSFFRGGSYNEQFF. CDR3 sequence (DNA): TGTGCCAGCAGCTTTTTCCGGGGAGGGTCCTACAATGAGCAGTTCTTC.

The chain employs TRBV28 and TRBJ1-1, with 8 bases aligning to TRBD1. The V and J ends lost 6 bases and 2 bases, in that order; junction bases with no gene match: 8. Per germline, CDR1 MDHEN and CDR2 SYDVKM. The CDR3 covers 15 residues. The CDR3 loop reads CASSRPGQGNTEAFF. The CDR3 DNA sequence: TGTGCCAGCAGCCGACCAGGACAGGGTAACACTGAAGCTTTCTTT.

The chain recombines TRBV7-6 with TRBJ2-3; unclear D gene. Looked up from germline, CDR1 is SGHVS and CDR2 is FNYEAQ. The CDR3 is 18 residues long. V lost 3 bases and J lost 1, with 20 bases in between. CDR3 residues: CASSFRGGIPRRTDTQYF. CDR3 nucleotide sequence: TGTGCCAGCAGCTTTCGAGGTGGCATCCCACGTCGCACAGATACGCAGTATTTT.

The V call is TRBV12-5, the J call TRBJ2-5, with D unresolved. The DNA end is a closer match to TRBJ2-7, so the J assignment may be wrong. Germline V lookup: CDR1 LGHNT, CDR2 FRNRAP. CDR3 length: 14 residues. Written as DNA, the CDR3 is TGTGCTAGTGGTTTGTCCCTCAACCCCTACGAGCAGTACTTC. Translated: CASGLSLNPYEQYF.

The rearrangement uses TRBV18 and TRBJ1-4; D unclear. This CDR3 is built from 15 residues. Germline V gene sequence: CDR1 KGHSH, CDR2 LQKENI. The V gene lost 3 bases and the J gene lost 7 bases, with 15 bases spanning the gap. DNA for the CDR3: TGTGCCAGCTCACCCCTCGACGGGCGGGGTGAAAAACTGTTTTTT. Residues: CASSPLDGRGEKLFF. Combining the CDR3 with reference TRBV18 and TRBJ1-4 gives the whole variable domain NAGVMQNPRHLVRRRGQEARLRCSPMKGHSHVYWYRQLPEEGLKFMVYLQKENIIDESGMPKERFSAEFPKEGPSILRIQQVVRGDSAAYFCASSPLDGRGEKLFFGSGTQLSVL.

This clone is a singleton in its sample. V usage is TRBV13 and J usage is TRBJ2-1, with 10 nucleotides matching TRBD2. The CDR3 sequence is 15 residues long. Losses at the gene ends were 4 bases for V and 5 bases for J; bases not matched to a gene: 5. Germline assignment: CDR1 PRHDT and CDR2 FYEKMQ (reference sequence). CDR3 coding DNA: TGTGCCAGCAGCTCTAGCGGGAGCGGGCACAATGAGCAGTTCTTC. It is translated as CASSSSGSGHNEQFF. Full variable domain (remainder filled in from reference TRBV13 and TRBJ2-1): AAGVIQSPRHLIKEKRETATLKCYPIPRHDTVYWYQQGPGQDPQFLISFYEKMQSDKGSIPDRFSAQQFSDYHSELNMSSLELGDSALYFCASSSSGSGHNEQFFGPGTRLTVL.

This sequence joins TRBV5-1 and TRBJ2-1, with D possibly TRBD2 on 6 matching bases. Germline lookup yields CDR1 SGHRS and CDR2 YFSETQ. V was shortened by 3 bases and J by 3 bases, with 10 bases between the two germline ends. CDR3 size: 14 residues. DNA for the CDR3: TGCGCCAGCAGCTACCGGGACTTCTACAATGAGCAGTTCTTC. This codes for CASSYRDFYNEQFF.

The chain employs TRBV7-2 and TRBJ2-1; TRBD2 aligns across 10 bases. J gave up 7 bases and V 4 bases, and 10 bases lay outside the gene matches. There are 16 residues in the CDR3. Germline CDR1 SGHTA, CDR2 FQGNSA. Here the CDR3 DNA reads TGTGCCAGCAGCTCCCTAGCGGGGGCCGCGGGTAATGAGCAGTTCTTC. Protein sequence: CASSSLAGAAGNEQFF.

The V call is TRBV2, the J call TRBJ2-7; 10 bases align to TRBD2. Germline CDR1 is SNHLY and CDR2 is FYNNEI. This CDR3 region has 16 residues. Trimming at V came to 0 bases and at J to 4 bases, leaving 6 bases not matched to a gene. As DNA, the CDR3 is TGTGCCAGCAGTGAAGCTAGGGCTAGCGGGAGATACGAGCAGTACTTC. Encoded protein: CASSEARASGRYEQYF.

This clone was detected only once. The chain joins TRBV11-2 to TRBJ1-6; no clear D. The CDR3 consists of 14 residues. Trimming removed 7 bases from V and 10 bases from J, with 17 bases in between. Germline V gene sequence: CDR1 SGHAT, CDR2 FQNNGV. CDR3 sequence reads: CASTGGLEVSPLHF. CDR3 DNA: TGTGCCAGCACCGGAGGGTTAGAGGTCTCACCCCTCCACTTT.